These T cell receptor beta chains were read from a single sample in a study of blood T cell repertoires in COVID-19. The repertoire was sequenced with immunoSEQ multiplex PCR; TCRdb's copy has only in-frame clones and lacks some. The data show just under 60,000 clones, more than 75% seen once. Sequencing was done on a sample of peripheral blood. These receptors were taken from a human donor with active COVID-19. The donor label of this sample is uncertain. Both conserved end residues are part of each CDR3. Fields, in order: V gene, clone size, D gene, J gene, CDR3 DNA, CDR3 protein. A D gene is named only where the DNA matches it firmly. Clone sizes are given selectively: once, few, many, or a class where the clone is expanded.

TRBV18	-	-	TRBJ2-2	TGTGCCAGCTCAATAAACACCGGGGAGCTGTTTTTT	CASSINTGELFF
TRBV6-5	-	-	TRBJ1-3	TGTGCCAGCAGAGCACAGGGCTCTGGAAACACCATATATTTT	CASRAQGSGNTIYF
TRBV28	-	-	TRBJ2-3	TGTGCCAGCACCCCTTTTCTGAGCACAGATACGCAGTATTTT	CASTPFLSTDTQYF
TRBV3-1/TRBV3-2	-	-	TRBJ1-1	TGTGCCAGCAGCCAAGAGACGGGAATGATGAACACTGAAGCTTTCTTT	CASSQETGMMNTEAFF
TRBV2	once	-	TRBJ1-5	TGTGCCAGCAGTGAAGCGGGGCGCAATCAGCCCCAGCATTTT	CASSEAGRNQPQHF
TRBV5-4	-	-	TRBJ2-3	TGTGCCAGCAGCGCCGGGGTCAGAGAAGATACGCAGTATTTT	CASSAGVREDTQYF
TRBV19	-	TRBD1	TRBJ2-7	TGTGCCAGTAGTATTGAGGACAGGGGCTACGAGCAGTACTTC	CASSIEDRGYEQYF
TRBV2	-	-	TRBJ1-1	TGTGCCAGCAGTGAAAGTTCGGGGTCGAACACTGAAGCTTTCTTT	CASSESSGSNTEAFF
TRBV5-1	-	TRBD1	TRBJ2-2	TGCGCCAGCAGCAGGACAGGGAGTAACACCGGGGAGCTGTTTTTT	CASSRTGSNTGELFF
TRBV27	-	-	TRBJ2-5	TGTGCCAGCAGTTTATTGTGGGGCGGAGGGAAAGAGACCCAGTACTTC	CASSLLWGGGKETQYF
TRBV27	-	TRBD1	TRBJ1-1	TGTGCCAGCTTGTCAACAGGGGCCTGGACTGAAGCTTTCTTT	CASLSTGAWTEAFF
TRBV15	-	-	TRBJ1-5	TGTGCCACCAGCAGAGACAGGATTAGCAATCAGCCCCAGCATTTT	CATSRDRISNQPQHF
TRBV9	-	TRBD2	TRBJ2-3	TGTGCCAGTTCCGGGAGCGGGGGGTATGGGATTACAGATACGCAGTATTTT	CASSGSGGYGITDTQYF
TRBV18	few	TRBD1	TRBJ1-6	TGTGCCAGCTCACCAGAGGGACAGGGTGTACCCCTCCACTTT	CASSPEGQGVPLHF
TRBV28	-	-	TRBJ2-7	TGTGCCAGCAGTTGGGGAGCTTACTACGAGCAGTACTTC	CASSWGAYYEQYF
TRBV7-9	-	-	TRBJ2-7	TGTGCCAGCAGCCCCCGGGGAGGCAGCACCTACGAGCAGTACTTC	CASSPRGGSTYEQYF
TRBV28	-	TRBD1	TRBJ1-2	TGTGCCAGCAGTAGGACAGGGAATGGCTACACCTTC	CASSRTGNGYTF
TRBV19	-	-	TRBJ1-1	TGTGCCAGTAGTTCCGGTCTGAACACTGAAGCTTTCTTT	CASSSGLNTEAFF
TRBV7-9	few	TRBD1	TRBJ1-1	TGTGCCAGCAGCCGACCAGGGGGCCTTCTCAACATGAACACTGAAGCTTTCTTT	CASSRPGGLLNMNTEAFF
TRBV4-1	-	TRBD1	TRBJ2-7	TGCGCCAGCAGCCACGGTGGGACAGGGGGGTCCTACGAGCAGTACTTC	CASSHGGTGGSYEQYF
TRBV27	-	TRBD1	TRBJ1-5	TGTGCCAGCAGTAGACGGACAGGGGGCATGTATCAGCCCCAGCATTTT	CASSRRTGGMYQPQHF
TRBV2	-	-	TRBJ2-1	TGTGCCAGCATCGCCCTGGGGTGGGGACTCCCACCCGATGAGCAGTTCTTC	CASIALGWGLPPDEQFF
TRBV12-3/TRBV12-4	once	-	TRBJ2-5	TGTGCCAGCAGTTCCGGGACCCAGTACTTC	CASSSGTQYF
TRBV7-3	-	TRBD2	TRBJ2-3	TGTGCCAGCAGCCCGACTAGCGGGAGTGGAGGAACGCAGTATTTT	CASSPTSGSGGTQYF
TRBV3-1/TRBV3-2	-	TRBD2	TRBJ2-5	TGTGCCAGCAGCCAAGAGACTAGCGGACAAGAGACCCAGTACTTC	CASSQETSGQETQYF
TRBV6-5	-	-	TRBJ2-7	TGTGCCAGCAGTCACAGGGACGGCGAGCAGTACTTC	CASSHRDGEQYF
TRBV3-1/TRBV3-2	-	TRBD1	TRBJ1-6	TGTGCCAGCAGCCAGGTGACAGGGGAGGTTTCACCCCTCCACTTT	CASSQVTGEVSPLHF
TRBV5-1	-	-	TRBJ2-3	TGCGCCAGCAGCTCCTCGCCTGCTAGCGGCACAGATACGCAGTATTTT	CASSSSPASGTDTQYF
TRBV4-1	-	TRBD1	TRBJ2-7	TGCGCCAGCAGCCAACCGGGACAGGGTCTGTACGAGCAGTACTTC	CASSQPGQGLYEQYF
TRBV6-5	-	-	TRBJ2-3	TGTGCCAGCAGTTACTCGATTAGCGGGACAGCTACGCAGTATTTT	CASSYSISGTATQYF
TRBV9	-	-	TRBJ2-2	TGTGCCAGCAGCCAATCCACCGGGGAGCTGTTTTTT	CASSQSTGELFF
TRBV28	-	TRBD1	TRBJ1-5	TGTGCCAGGACGGGACAGGGTAGTCAGCCCCAGCATTTT	CARTGQGSQPQHF
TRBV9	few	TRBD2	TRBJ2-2	TGTGCCAGCAGCGTAGGTGTGTGGGAGGGGACCGGGGAGCTGTTTTTT	CASSVGVWEGTGELFF
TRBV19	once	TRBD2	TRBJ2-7	TGTGCCAGTAGTATAGATCTAGCGGGACCCTCCTACGAGCAGTACTTC	CASSIDLAGPSYEQYF
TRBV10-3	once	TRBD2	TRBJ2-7	TGTGCCGTGAGGACTAGCGGGAGCTACGAGCAGTACTTC	CAVRTSGSYEQYF
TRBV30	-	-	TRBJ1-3	TGTGCCTGGAGTGTAAGGAGGTTCTCTGGAAACACCATATATTTT	CAWSVRRFSGNTIYF
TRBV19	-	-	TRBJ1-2	TGTGCCAGTAGTATCTCGCGCCAGACTGTTGGGGGCTACACCTTC	CASSISRQTVGGYTF
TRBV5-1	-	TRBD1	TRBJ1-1	TGCGCCAGCAGCGGACAGGGGCCAGGGTACACTGAAGCTTTCTTT	CASSGQGPGYTEAFF
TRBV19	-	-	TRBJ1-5	TGTGCCAGTAGTATCGGGGGGCATTATCAGCCCCAGCATTTT	CASSIGGHYQPQHF
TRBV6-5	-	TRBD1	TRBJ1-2	TGTGCCAGCAGTTACTCAGGACAGGGGGCCTCTGGCTACACCTTC	CASSYSGQGASGYTF
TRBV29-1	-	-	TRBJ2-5	TGCAGCGCGAGGCGGGGCCAAGAGACCCAGTACTTC	CSARRGQETQYF
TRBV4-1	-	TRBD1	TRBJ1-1	TGCGCCAGCAGCCAGGCAGGGGGCGGTAGGGGAGTCACTGAAGCTTTCTTT	CASSQAGGGRGVTEAFF
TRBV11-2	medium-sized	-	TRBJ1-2	TGTGCCAGCAGCTTGAGCAGGCCCTATGGCTACACCTTC	CASSLSRPYGYTF
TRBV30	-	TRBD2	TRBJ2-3	TGTGCCTTAGATCCCGGACTAGCGGGGACCACAGATACGCAGTATTTT	CALDPGLAGTTDTQYF
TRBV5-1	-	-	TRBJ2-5	TGCGCCAGCAGCTTGGCTCGGTCGGGAGAGACCCAGTACTTC	CASSLARSGETQYF
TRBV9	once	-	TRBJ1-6	TGTGCCAGCAGCGATCCTCCAGGGAAGGGTAATTCACCCCTCCACTTT	CASSDPPGKGNSPLHF
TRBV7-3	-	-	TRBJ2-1	TGTGCCAGCAGCCCCCCAGCGGGCGATGAGCAGTTCTTC	CASSPPAGDEQFF
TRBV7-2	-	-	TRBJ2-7	TGTGCCAGCAGCTTACGGGATTTATACGAGCAGTACTTC	CASSLRDLYEQYF
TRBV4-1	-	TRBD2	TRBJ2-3	TGCGCCAGCAGCCAAACGGGACTAGCGGGAGATACGCAGTATTTT	CASSQTGLAGDTQYF
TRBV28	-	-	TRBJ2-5	TGTGCCAGCAGACGGGACTTTAACCAAGAGACCCAGTACTTC	CASRRDFNQETQYF
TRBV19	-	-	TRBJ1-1	TGTGCCAGCAGAGAGGGGGGGGTGAACACTGAAGCTTTCTTT	CASREGGVNTEAFF
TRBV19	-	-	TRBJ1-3	TGTGCCAGTAGCGAGTTACGCGTCTCTGGAAACACCATATATTTT	CASSELRVSGNTIYF
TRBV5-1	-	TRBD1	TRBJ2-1	TGCGCCAGCGCGGGACAGGGGTCCTACAATGAGCAGTTCTTC	CASAGQGSYNEQFF
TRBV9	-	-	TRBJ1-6	TGTGCCAGCAGCGGCGATTGGAGCCTGAATTCACCCCTCCACTTT	CASSGDWSLNSPLHF
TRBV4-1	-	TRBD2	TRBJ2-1	TGCGCCAGCAGAACGGCCATAGCGGGGGGCGGGGATGAGCAGTTCTTC	CASRTAIAGGGDEQFF